This T cell receptor beta chain came from a study of blood T cells in healthy people across ages. Study-level findings and limits: A strong correlation between TCR beta diversity and naive T cell percentage was seen.

On this clonotype: Its cognate antigen is unknown.

Then a second PCR, running roughly 7 to 11 cycles, was carried out with a sample-barcoded 5' primer and a J-beta primer mix. Each CDR3 protein gets one entry after TCRdb re-called the 5' RACE reads with MiXCR. There are about 680,000 distinct CDR3 sequences in the sample; over 45% occur only once, and under 35% lies in the top ten. J gave up 10 bases and V 4 bases, and 5 bases lay outside the gene matches. CDR3 size: 12 residues. Germline CDR1 SGDLS, CDR2 YYNGEE. This clonotype originated in a woman aged 60-75 years in good health. The chain employs TRBV9 and TRBJ2-1; 7 nucleotides align to TRBD1. The material sequenced was blood. This chain's CDR3 is CASSFADREQFF. CDR3 coding DNA: TGTGCCAGCAGCTTCGCGGACAGGGAGCAGTTCTTC.